This T cell receptor (beta chain) was recorded in a study of blood T cell repertoires in COVID-19. On the study more broadly: Material from acute and convalescent COVID-19 was sourced from the United States, Italy and Spain. T cells, B-cell-depleted T cells, or PBMCs provided the cDNA or gDNA that served as material.

As handled by the study authors: Amplification of reference gene primers was used by the study to estimate nucleated cell counts. Sequencing used immunoSEQ multiplex PCR; TCRdb keeps in-frame clones, though not all of them. The DNA was the basis for D and trimming; V, J and clone size are from that table. The sample has roughly 200,000 clones, roughly 90% seen once. The trim removed 6 bases at V and 12 bases at J, leaving 7 bases unmatched. Germline loops: CDR1 LNHDA, CDR2 SQIVND (reference sequence). The CDR3 sequence is 11 residues long. The sample taken for sequencing was peripheral blood. V and J are TRBV19 and TRBJ1-1; 7 nucleotides line up with TRBD1. The source is a man younger than 30 with active or convalescent COVID-19. The CDR3 DNA is TGTGCCAGTAGCGGTGACAGGGTCCCTTTCTTT. This gives the protein CASSGDRVPFF.